The 18 T cell receptor beta chains in this list originate from one sample, sequenced in a study of T-cell memory formation after mild COVID-19. One entry per CDR3 protein results from TCRdb running MiXCR on the 5' RACE reads. The sample has about 390,000 distinct CDR3 sequences; 15% to 20% are singletons. Sequencing input: PBMCs or a T cell subset sorted from them (not recorded which). The receptors shown here come from a man between 18 and 29 years old who had mild COVID-19 (a few samples of this study predate the infection). Cell type and time point are not known.

This clonotype has only a few counts. One end of the junction does not line up with germline, which may come from a read error. The chain couples TRBV7-3 to TRBJ2-5; 7 bases map to TRBD1. Germline CDR1 and CDR2: SGHTA and FQGTGA. CDR3 size: 14 residues. The CDR3 is CASSVTGERETQYF. The CDR3 DNA reads as TGTGCCAGCAGCGTAACAGGGGAACGGGAGACCCAGTACTTC.

This clonotype came up a few times. The chain joins TRBV5-1 to TRBJ2-3; D is unclear. The V end lost 0 bases, the J end lost 1 base, and 15 bases lay between the germline ends. The CDR3 loop spans 17 amino acids. Germline CDR1 SGHRS, CDR2 YFSETQ. This chain's CDR3 is CASSLAPWLPGTDTQYF. The CDR3 DNA is TGCGCCAGCAGCTTGGCCCCATGGCTCCCCGGCACAGATACGCAGTATTTT.

The genes are TRBV27 and TRBJ1-2; perhaps TRBD1 as D (6 bases). This CDR3 contains 15 residues. CDR1 and CDR2 (germline): MNHEY, SMNVEV (reference sequence). Trimming shortened V by 7 bases and J by 0 bases, and 15 bases separated the two germline ends. The CDR3 loop is CASTGGPFSNYGYTF. In DNA, the CDR3 is TGTGCCAGCACTGGGGGGCCATTTTCTAACTATGGCTACACCTTC.

This clonotype turned up a few times. The chain combines TRBV12-3 or TRBV12-4 with TRBJ2-2; D is uncertain. V shed 10 bases and J shed 4 bases, with 22 bases lying between them. The CDR3 covers 16 residues. CDR3 nucleotide sequence: TGTGCCACCAAGCCACGGGCCCCTCGAACCACCGGGGAGCTGTTTTTT. Residues: CATKPRAPRTTGELFF.

This clonotype was detected a few times. The J gene is TRBJ1-1, the V gene TRBV20-1, with D hard to call. V was trimmed by 1 base and J by 2 bases, leaving 23 bases between them. This CDR3 has 18 residues. The germline V gene has CDR1 DFQATT and CDR2 SNEGSKA (reference sequence). This chain's CDR3 is CSARGLHRTTLRNTEAFF. CDR3 nucleotides: TGCAGTGCTAGAGGGCTGCACAGAACCACCCTACGAAACACTGAAGCTTTCTTT.

The gene calls are TRBV28 and TRBJ1-1, with 9 bases identical to TRBD1. The V segment lost 7 bases and the J segment 5 bases; nucleotides outside the gene matches: 5. Germline V CDR1 and CDR2: MDHEN, SYDVKM. The CDR3 is 13 residues long. Here the CDR3 DNA reads TGTGCCAGCACCTTACAGGGGGCAACTGAAGCTTTCTTT. Translated, it gives CASTLQGATEAFF.

This clonotype was observed a handful of times. This chain links TRBV4-1 with TRBJ2-5, with 8 nucleotides matching TRBD2. V was clipped by 1 base and J by 5 bases; unmatched bases: 18. CDR1 MGHRA and CDR2 YSYEKL come from the germline V gene. CDR3 length: 19 residues. In DNA form, the CDR3 reads TGCGCCAGCAGCCAAGGGCGGCTAGCGGGCAACGGTGATTGGGAGACCCAGTACTTC. This encodes CASSQGRLAGNGDWETQYF.

This clonotype was seen a handful of times. The rearrangement uses TRBV5-1 and TRBJ2-1; the D gene is possibly TRBD2 (6 bases). This CDR3 contains 15 residues. The V end lost 2 bases, the J end lost 1 base, and 10 bases lay between the germline ends. Germline CDR1 and CDR2: SGHRS and YFSETQ. CDR3 residues: CASSLFGGSYNEQFF. In nucleotides, the CDR3 is TGCGCCAGCAGCTTATTTGGGGGGTCCTACAATGAGCAGTTCTTC. Filled out from reference TRBV5-1 and TRBJ2-1, the complete variable domain reads KAGVTQTPRYLIKTRGQQVTLSCSPISGHRSVSWYQQTPGQGLQFLFEYFSETQRNKGNFPGRFSGRQFSNSRSEMNVSTLELGDSALYLCASSLFGGSYNEQFFGPGTRLTVL.

The table lists this clonotype with a few counts. The genes are TRBV10-3 and TRBJ2-2; D call uncertain. Germline CDR1 reads ENHRY; CDR2 reads SYGVKD. This CDR3 spans 12 amino acids. V was trimmed by 6 bases and J by 1 base, leaving 3 bases between them. The CDR3 DNA reads TGTGCCATCAGATTGAACACCGGGGAGCTGTTTTTT. Its translation is CAIRLNTGELFF.

The gene calls are TRBV6-5 and TRBJ2-5; D tentatively reads TRBD1 or TRBD2 (5 bases each). The V and J ends lost 5 bases and 1 base respectively, with 14 bases between them. Germline CDR1 is MNHEY and CDR2 is SVGAGI. The CDR3 spans 15 residues. CDR3 in DNA: TGTGCCAGCAGTACCCCCGGGACGCTCCAAGAGACCCAGTACTTC. It translates to CASSTPGTLQETQYF.

This clonotype has just a few counts. The rearrangement links TRBV9 to TRBJ1-6, with D tentatively TRBD1 (6 bases). V gave up 3 bases and J gave up 10 bases, with 11 bases separating them. The length of the CDR3 is 13 residues. Per the germline V gene, CDR1 is SGDLS and CDR2 is YYNGEE. The CDR3 coding sequence is TGTGCCAGCAGCGAAGACAGGAGATCACCCCTCCACTTT. Translated: CASSEDRRSPLHF.

This clonotype was seen a handful of times. This chain connects TRBV5-6 to TRBJ2-3, with 9 bases identical to TRBD1. Germline CDR1 and CDR2: SGHDT and YYEEEE. V lost 0 bases, J lost 1 base, and 3 bases stayed unmatched. This CDR3 is 16 amino acids long. CDR3 loop: CASSLGRTGGTDTQYF. In DNA form, the CDR3 reads TGTGCCAGCAGCTTGGGTCGGACAGGGGGCACAGATACGCAGTATTTT.

CDR3 coding DNA: TGTGCCAGCAGACCGGACAGGGTGGTTGATACGCAGTATTTT. Translating it yields CASRPDRVVDTQYF. V gene TRBV6-5 combines with J gene TRBJ2-3; 8 bases line up with TRBD1. Trimming at V came to 6 bases and at J to 6 bases, leaving 8 bases not matched to a gene. Per germline, CDR1 MNHEY and CDR2 SVGAGI. The CDR3 spans 14 residues.

The chain employs TRBV4-1 and TRBJ1-1; TRBD1 agrees at 8 bases. V dropped 3 bases and J dropped 2; count of bases not matched to a gene: 5. Per germline, CDR1 MGHRA and CDR2 YSYEKL. This CDR3 is 15 amino acids long. Here the CDR3 DNA reads TGCGCCAGCAGCCACCCCGGACAGGGTAACACTGAAGCTTTCTTT. The encoded protein is CASSHPGQGNTEAFF.

This clonotype was found a few times. This chain connects TRBV5-1 to TRBJ2-3, with TRBD1 matching over 7 bases. The V gene end was trimmed by 0 bases and the J gene end by 4 bases; junction bases not matched to a gene: 2. Germline V gene sequence: CDR1 SGHRS, CDR2 YFSETQ. This CDR3 has 14 residues. The CDR3 sequence is CASSLVQGSDTQYF. DNA of the CDR3: TGCGCCAGCAGCTTGGTACAGGGGTCAGATACGCAGTATTTT.

In its sample, this clonotype was seen a few times. The V gene is TRBV6-5, the J gene TRBJ2-5; the D is unclear. The ends were cut back, 2 bases at V and 2 bases at J, with 6 bases in the middle. The CDR3 contains 13 residues. Per germline, CDR1 MNHEY and CDR2 SVGAGI. The CDR3 nucleotides are TGTGCCAGCAGTTACATCCCACAAGAGACCCAGTACTTC. Translating it yields CASSYIPQETQYF.

As DNA, the CDR3 is TGTGCCAGCAGCGCCGGTGGCGGCTACACCTTC. Its translation: CASSAGGGYTF. The rearrangement joins TRBV9 to TRBJ1-2; D ambiguous. CDR1 and CDR2 from the germline V gene are SGDLS and YYNGEE. CDR3 length: 11 amino acids. The V end was cut by 3 bases, the J end by 8 bases, with 8 bases between.

This clonotype was seen more than once but under ten times. The chain links TRBV7-2 to TRBJ2-1; 8 bases are a match to TRBD2. CDR1 and CDR2 (germline): SGHTA, FQGNSA. Trimming removed 3 bases from V and 9 bases from J; junction bases left unmatched: 7. The CDR3 contains 14 residues. The CDR3 protein is CASSFPGGAGEQFF. CDR3 DNA: TGTGCCAGCAGCTTTCCCGGGGGGGCCGGTGAGCAGTTCTTC.